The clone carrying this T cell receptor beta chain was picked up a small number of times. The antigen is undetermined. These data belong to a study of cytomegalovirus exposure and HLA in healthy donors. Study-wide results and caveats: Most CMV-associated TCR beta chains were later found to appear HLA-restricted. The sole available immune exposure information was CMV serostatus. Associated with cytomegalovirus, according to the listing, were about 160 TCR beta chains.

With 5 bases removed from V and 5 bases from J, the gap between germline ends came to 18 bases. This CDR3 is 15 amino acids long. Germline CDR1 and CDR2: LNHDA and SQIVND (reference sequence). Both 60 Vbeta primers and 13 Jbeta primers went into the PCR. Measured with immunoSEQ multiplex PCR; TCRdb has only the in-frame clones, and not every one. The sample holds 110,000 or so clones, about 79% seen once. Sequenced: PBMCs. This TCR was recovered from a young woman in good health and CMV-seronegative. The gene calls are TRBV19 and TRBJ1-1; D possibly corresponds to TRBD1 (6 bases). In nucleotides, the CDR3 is TGTGCCAGTAGTGTCCATATTACAGGGAAAACTGAAGCTTTCTTT. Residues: CASSVHITGKTEAFF.